This T cell receptor (beta chain) stems from a study of OX40 agonist ivuxolimab in advanced cancers. At the level of the whole study: Ivuxolimab, which targeted the costimulatory receptor OX40 (CD134), was an agonistic, fully human IgG2 monoclonal antibody. Prior anti-PD-1, anti-PD-L1 or anti-CTLA-4 therapy was permitted, and roughly two fifths of dose-escalation patients had received checkpoint inhibitors. In the dose-escalation cohort, roughly 80% of patients were male, and the mean age was approximately 60 years, with a range of about 23 to 90. Among the approximately 50 dose-escalation patients, roughly 20 had hepatocellular carcinoma, some 15 melanoma, 9 renal cell carcinoma and 9 head and neck cancer. The point of sequencing TCRbeta in the periphery was to test whether ivuxolimab changed TCR sequence diversity and drove clonal T-cell expansion. The monotherapy dose-escalation portion (N of about 47 patients) of the phase I ivuxolimab trial is reported in the paper. Intravenous ivuxolimab was administered to patients every 2 weeks at six dose levels: 0.01, 0.1, 0.3, 1.5, 3 and 10 mg/kg. Partial responses occurred in three dose-escalation patients, of whom one had hepatocellular carcinoma and two had cutaneous melanoma.

For this clone: The antigen it recognizes is unknown. It has no much larger one-base neighbor in the sample; base qualities were not kept.

Genomic DNA was isolated from the sorted cells so that the TCRbeta CDR3 region could be sequenced. TCRbeta CDR3 regions were sequenced using the immunoSEQ Assay. Entries here come from immuneACCESS through TCRdb and include only in-frame sequences with V and J called. Some clones fail to appear in such tables; in the studies checked, an unresolved V gene covers under half of the shortfall, and the cause of the remainder is unknown. The sample data list 8,000 to 10,000 clones, and roughly three quarters of these were observed just once. Around a quarter of the sample is in the top ten clones. The CDR3 contains 16 residues, cysteine and phenylalanine counted. Solely the CDR3 DNA is kept, with 48 bases framed from the first base. In the germline V gene (reference sequence), CDR1 corresponds to MNHEY and CDR2 to SMNVEV. The germline V and J ends show losses of 8 bases and 0 bases respectively, and no gene match explains 9 bases of the junction.

Beyond this particular receptor, the publication reports: In partial responders in the 0.1-3.0 mg/kg groups, normalized peripheral clonal expansion was found to be among the lowest, especially among CD8+ T cells. Low levels of normalized T-cell clonal expansion were also seen in some patients who did not respond. At doses of 0.1 to 3.0 mg/kg, clonal expansion of both CD4+ and CD8+ blood T cells was observed from baseline to week 6. After ivuxolimab, more expanded clones were found on average in CD8+ T cells than in CD4+ T cells. Which antigens the clonally expanded peripheral T cells were specific for was not determined.

The trial excluded patients who had a history of autoimmune disease or were on systemic immunosuppression. Peripheral blood for TCR sequencing was collected from all dose cohorts at baseline, on cycle 4 day 1, and on cycle 7 day 1. The samples were drawn from a first-in-human, open-label, multicenter phase I dose-escalation trial of ivuxolimab. Adults with locally advanced or metastatic melanoma, renal cell carcinoma, hepatocellular carcinoma or head and neck squamous cell carcinoma were enrolled in the trial. Before TCR sequencing, CD4+ and CD8+ T cells were separately sorted from peripheral blood.

The sample here was CD4+ or CD8+ T cells sorted from blood, taken in a trial of the OX40 agonist ivuxolimab. Rearrangement joined TRBV27 to TRBJ2-7; a stretch of 11 junction bases matches TRBD2. The source is an adult with an advanced solid tumor such as melanoma, head and neck, liver or kidney cancer. The CDR3 sequence is CASGTLAGGSSYEQYF. The DNA sequence is TGTGCCAGCGGGACGCTAGCGGGAGGAAGCTCCTACGAGCAGTACTTC.